A selection of T cell receptor beta chains follows, all from one sample in a study of cytomegalovirus exposure and HLA in healthy donors. Produced via immunoSEQ multiplex PCR; TCRdb's table is partial and in-frame only. The data hold approximately 220,000 clones, with roughly 88% observed a single time. Specimen: PBMCs. Source of these receptors: a boy aged 2-9 years in good health and CMV-seronegative. CDR3s include the opening cysteine and the closing phenylalanine or tryptophan. The D gene is left open where the match is weak. Rows give clone size only sometimes, using once, few, many, or a class for an expanded clone.

CDR3aa: CASSDWRGGGEQYF
CDR3nt: TGTGCCAGCAGCGACTGGCGGGGGGGAGGCGAGCAGTACTTC
j_gene: TRBJ2-7
abundance: -
v_gene: TRBV9
d_gene: TRBD2

CDR3aa: CAWSLGNTEAFF
CDR3nt: TGTGCCTGGAGTCTAGGAAACACTGAAGCTTTCTTT
j_gene: TRBJ1-1
abundance: -
v_gene: TRBV30
d_gene: -

CDR3aa: CAISESSWYPEAFF
CDR3nt: TGTGCCATCAGTGAGTCTAGTTGGTACCCTGAAGCTTTCTTT
j_gene: TRBJ1-1
abundance: -
v_gene: TRBV10-3
d_gene: -

CDR3aa: CASSVAGGSDTGELFF
CDR3nt: TGCGCCAGCAGCGTAGCGGGGGGGTCGGACACCGGGGAGCTGTTTTTT
j_gene: TRBJ2-2
abundance: -
v_gene: TRBV5-1
d_gene: TRBD2

CDR3aa: CASSLRPGRPEDNEQFF
CDR3nt: TGTGCCAGCAGTTTACGACCTGGGAGGCCGGAAGACAATGAGCAGTTCTTC
j_gene: TRBJ2-1
abundance: -
v_gene: TRBV27
d_gene: -

CDR3aa: CASASREVEGPQHF
CDR3nt: TGTGCCAGTGCTTCCCGGGAGGTCGAGGGGCCCCAGCATTTT
j_gene: TRBJ1-5
abundance: -
v_gene: TRBV19
d_gene: -

CDR3aa: CASSSGLTYEQYF
CDR3nt: TGTGCCAGCAGCTCGGGACTTACCTACGAGCAGTACTTC
j_gene: TRBJ2-7
abundance: few
v_gene: TRBV5-6
d_gene: -

CDR3aa: CASRPSGSKYEQYF
CDR3nt: TGTGCCAGTAGACCTAGCGGGAGTAAGTACGAGCAGTACTTC
j_gene: TRBJ2-7
abundance: -
v_gene: TRBV19
d_gene: TRBD2

CDR3aa: CASSYSGGEQYF
CDR3nt: TGTGCCAGCAGTTACTCAGGGGGCGAGCAGTACTTC
j_gene: TRBJ2-7
abundance: once
v_gene: TRBV27
d_gene: TRBD1

CDR3aa: CASSAPGQGGTDTQYF
CDR3nt: TGTGCCAGCAGCGCGCCGGGACAGGGGGGAACAGATACGCAGTATTTT
j_gene: TRBJ2-3
abundance: -
v_gene: TRBV9
d_gene: TRBD1

CDR3aa: CASSIVRGDEQYF
CDR3nt: TGTGCCAGTAGTATAGTCCGCGGGGACGAGCAGTACTTC
j_gene: TRBJ2-7
abundance: -
v_gene: TRBV19
d_gene: -

CDR3aa: CASSLMTSGYEQYF
CDR3nt: TGCGCCAGCAGCTTGATGACTAGCGGTTACGAGCAGTACTTC
j_gene: TRBJ2-7
abundance: -
v_gene: TRBV5-1
d_gene: TRBD2

CDR3aa: CASSPGQGNEKLFF
CDR3nt: TGTGCCAGCTCACCCGGACAGGGTAATGAAAAACTGTTTTTT
j_gene: TRBJ1-4
abundance: -
v_gene: TRBV18
d_gene: TRBD1

CDR3aa: CSVDPGGQDTQYF
CDR3nt: TGCAGCGTTGACCCCGGGGGGCAAGATACGCAGTATTTT
j_gene: TRBJ2-3
abundance: -
v_gene: TRBV29-1
d_gene: -

CDR3aa: CASSITGQGSYEQYF
CDR3nt: TGTGCCAGTAGTATAACGGGACAGGGGTCCTACGAGCAGTACTTC
j_gene: TRBJ2-7
abundance: -
v_gene: TRBV19
d_gene: TRBD1

CDR3aa: CASSSGGGSNQPQHF
CDR3nt: TGTGCCAGCAGCTCCGGGGGGGGTTCCAATCAGCCCCAGCATTTT
j_gene: TRBJ1-5
abundance: -
v_gene: TRBV13
d_gene: -

CDR3aa: CASSSREPMNTEAFF
CDR3nt: TGTGCCAGCAGCTCCCGGGAACCGATGAACACTGAAGCTTTCTTT
j_gene: TRBJ1-1
abundance: -
v_gene: TRBV5-4
d_gene: -

CDR3aa: CASTRGRGTDTQYF
CDR3nt: TGTGCCAGCACCCGGGGTAGGGGCACAGATACGCAGTATTTT
j_gene: TRBJ2-3
abundance: -
v_gene: TRBV7-8
d_gene: -

CDR3aa: CASSQELTGNEQFF
CDR3nt: TGCGCCAGCAGCCAAGAGTTGACTGGTAATGAGCAGTTCTTC
j_gene: TRBJ2-1
abundance: -
v_gene: TRBV4-1
d_gene: -

CDR3aa: CASSVGAGNQPQHF
CDR3nt: TGTGCCAGCAGCGTAGGGGCGGGGAACCAGCCCCAGCATTTT
j_gene: TRBJ1-5
abundance: -
v_gene: TRBV9
d_gene: -

CDR3aa: CASSFQEGTEAFF
CDR3nt: TGTGCCAGCAGCTTCCAGGAGGGGACTGAAGCTTTCTTT
j_gene: TRBJ1-1
abundance: -
v_gene: TRBV5-6
d_gene: -

CDR3aa: CAWSPGTGHHEQFF
CDR3nt: TGTGCCTGGAGTCCCGGGACAGGTCACCATGAGCAGTTCTTC
j_gene: TRBJ2-1
abundance: -
v_gene: TRBV30
d_gene: TRBD1

CDR3aa: CASSFSGQSVSYEQYF
CDR3nt: TGTGCCAGCAGTTTCTCCGGACAGAGCGTATCCTACGAGCAGTACTTC
j_gene: TRBJ2-7
abundance: -
v_gene: TRBV27
d_gene: -

CDR3aa: CASSSGTGISPLHF
CDR3nt: TGCGCCAGCAGCTCCGGGACAGGGATTTCACCCCTCCACTTT
j_gene: TRBJ1-6
abundance: -
v_gene: TRBV5-1
d_gene: TRBD1

CDR3aa: CASSIRGSSNQPQHF
CDR3nt: TGTGCCAGTAGTATCAGGGGGTCCAGCAATCAGCCCCAGCATTTT
j_gene: TRBJ1-5
abundance: once
v_gene: TRBV19
d_gene: TRBD1

CDR3aa: CASSLGGSDSYYGYTF
CDR3nt: TGTGCCAGCAGCTTGGGCGGGAGTGACAGCTACTATGGCTACACCTTC
j_gene: TRBJ1-2
abundance: -
v_gene: TRBV5-4
d_gene: -

CDR3aa: CSVGGNYGYTF
CDR3nt: TGCAGCGTTGGCGGGAACTATGGCTACACCTTC
j_gene: TRBJ1-2
abundance: once
v_gene: TRBV29-1
d_gene: -

CDR3aa: CSVRGEGQGKDEQYF
CDR3nt: TGCAGCGTTCGAGGGGAGGGACAGGGGAAGGACGAGCAGTACTTC
j_gene: TRBJ2-7
abundance: -
v_gene: TRBV29-1
d_gene: TRBD1

CDR3aa: CASSFPLLARDTQYF
CDR3nt: TGTGCCAGCAGCTTCCCGTTACTAGCTCGCGATACGCAGTATTTT
j_gene: TRBJ2-3
abundance: once
v_gene: TRBV5-6
d_gene: -

CDR3aa: CASSLLSGAVTSGYTF
CDR3nt: TGTGCCAGCAGCTTGTTGAGCGGTGCAGTAACCTCTGGCTACACCTTC
j_gene: TRBJ1-2
abundance: -
v_gene: TRBV5-8
d_gene: -

CDR3aa: CASSLWRAEETQYF
CDR3nt: TGTGCCAGCAGCTTGTGGCGGGCGGAAGAGACCCAGTACTTC
j_gene: TRBJ2-5
abundance: once
v_gene: TRBV5-4
d_gene: -

CDR3aa: CASSLQGPTEAFF
CDR3nt: TGTGCCAGCAGCTTACAGGGTCCCACTGAAGCTTTCTTT
j_gene: TRBJ1-1
abundance: -
v_gene: TRBV7-9
d_gene: -

CDR3aa: CASSLGTAANYGYTF
CDR3nt: TGTGCCAGCAGCCTGGGGACAGCCGCAAACTATGGCTACACCTTC
j_gene: TRBJ1-2
abundance: -
v_gene: TRBV5-4
d_gene: TRBD1

CDR3aa: CASPPNWDRESPLHF
CDR3nt: TGCGCCAGCCCACCCAACTGGGACAGGGAATCACCCCTCCACTTT
j_gene: TRBJ1-6
abundance: -
v_gene: TRBV23-1
d_gene: TRBD1

CDR3aa: CAWSGTGKIYYGYTF
CDR3nt: TGTGCCTGGAGTGGTACAGGGAAGATTTATTATGGCTACACCTTC
j_gene: TRBJ1-2
abundance: -
v_gene: TRBV30
d_gene: -

CDR3aa: CASSERLGANYGYTF
CDR3nt: TGTGCCAGCAGTGAACGTCTAGGGGCCAACTATGGCTACACCTTC
j_gene: TRBJ1-2
abundance: -
v_gene: TRBV2
d_gene: -

CDR3aa: CASSLGSGGTPYNEQFF
CDR3nt: TGCGCCAGCAGCCTTGGATCAGGGGGGACCCCATACAATGAGCAGTTCTTC
j_gene: TRBJ2-1
abundance: -
v_gene: TRBV5-1
d_gene: -

CDR3aa: CASSYGTGADTQYF
CDR3nt: TGTGCCAGCAGTTATGGGACAGGGGCAGATACGCAGTATTTT
j_gene: TRBJ2-3
abundance: -
v_gene: TRBV6-5
d_gene: TRBD1